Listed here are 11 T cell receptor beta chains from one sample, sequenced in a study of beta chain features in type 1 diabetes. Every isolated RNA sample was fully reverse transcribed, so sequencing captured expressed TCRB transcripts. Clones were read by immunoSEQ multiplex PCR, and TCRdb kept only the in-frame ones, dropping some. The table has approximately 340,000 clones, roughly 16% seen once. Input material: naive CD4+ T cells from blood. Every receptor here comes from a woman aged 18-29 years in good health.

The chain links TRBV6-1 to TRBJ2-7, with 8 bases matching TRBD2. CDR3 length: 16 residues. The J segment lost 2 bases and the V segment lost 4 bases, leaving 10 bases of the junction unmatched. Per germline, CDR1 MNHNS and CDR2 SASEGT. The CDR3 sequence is CASSGLGGRPPYEQYF. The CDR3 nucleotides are TGTGCCAGCAGTGGACTCGGCGGGAGGCCTCCCTACGAGCAGTACTTC.

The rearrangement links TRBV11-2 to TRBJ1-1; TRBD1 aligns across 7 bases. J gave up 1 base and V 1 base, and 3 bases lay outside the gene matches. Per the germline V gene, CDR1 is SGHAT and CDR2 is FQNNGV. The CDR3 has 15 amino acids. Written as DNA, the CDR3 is TGTGCCAGCAGCTTAGTTCCAGGGGGGAACACTGAAGCTTTCTTT. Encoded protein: CASSLVPGGNTEAFF.

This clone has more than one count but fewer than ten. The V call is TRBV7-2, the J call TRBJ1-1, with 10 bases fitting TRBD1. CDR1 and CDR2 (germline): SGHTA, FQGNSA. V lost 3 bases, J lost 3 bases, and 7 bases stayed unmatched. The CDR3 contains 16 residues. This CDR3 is CASSFPGQGQDTEAFF. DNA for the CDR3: TGTGCCAGCAGCTTCCCGGGACAGGGGCAGGACACTGAAGCTTTCTTT.

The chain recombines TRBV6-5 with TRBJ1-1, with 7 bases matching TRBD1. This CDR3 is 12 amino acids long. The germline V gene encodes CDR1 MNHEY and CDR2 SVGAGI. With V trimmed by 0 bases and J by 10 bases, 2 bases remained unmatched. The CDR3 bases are TGTGCCAGCAGTTACTCTGGACAGGTAGCTTTCTTT. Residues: CASSYSGQVAFF.

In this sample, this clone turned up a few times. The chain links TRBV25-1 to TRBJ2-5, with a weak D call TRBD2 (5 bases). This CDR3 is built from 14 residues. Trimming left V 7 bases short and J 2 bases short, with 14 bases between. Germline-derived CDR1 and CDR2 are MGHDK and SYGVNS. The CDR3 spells CASKERDWQETQYF. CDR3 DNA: TGTGCCAGCAAGGAGAGGGATTGGCAAGAGACCCAGTACTTC.

The CDR3 loop reads CASSLDRTNQPQHF. In nucleotides, the CDR3 is TGTGCCAGCAGCCTGGACAGGACCAATCAGCCCCAGCATTTT. The chain combines TRBV5-4 with TRBJ1-5, with TRBD1 matching over 7 bases. With V trimmed by 4 bases and J by 3 bases, 4 bases remained unmatched. This CDR3 contains 14 residues. Per germline, CDR1 SGHNT and CDR2 YYREEE (reference sequence).

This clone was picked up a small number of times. CDR3 amino acids: CSATEVEQFF. The CDR3 DNA follows: TGCAGTGCTACGGAGGTTGAGCAGTTCTTC. J is TRBJ2-1 and V is TRBV20-1; a possible D gene is TRBD2 (5 bases). This CDR3 is 10 amino acids long. The V end was cut by 4 bases, the J end by 9 bases, with 7 bases between. CDR1 DFQATT and CDR2 SNEGSKA come from the germline V gene (reference sequence).

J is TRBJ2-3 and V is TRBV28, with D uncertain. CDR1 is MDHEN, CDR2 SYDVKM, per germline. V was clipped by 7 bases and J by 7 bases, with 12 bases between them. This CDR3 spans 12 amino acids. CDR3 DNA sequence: TGTGCCAGCAATGTTGCAGATTATACGCAGTATTTT. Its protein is CASNVADYTQYF.

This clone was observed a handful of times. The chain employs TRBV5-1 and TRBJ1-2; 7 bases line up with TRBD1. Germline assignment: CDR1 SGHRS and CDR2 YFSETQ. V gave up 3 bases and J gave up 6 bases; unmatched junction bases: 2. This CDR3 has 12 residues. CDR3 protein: CASSWGQHGYTF. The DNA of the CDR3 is TGCGCCAGCAGCTGGGGACAGCATGGCTACACCTTC.

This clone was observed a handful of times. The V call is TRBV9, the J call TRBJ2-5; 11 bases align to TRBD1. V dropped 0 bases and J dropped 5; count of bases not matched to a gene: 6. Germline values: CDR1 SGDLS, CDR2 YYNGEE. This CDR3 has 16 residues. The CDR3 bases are TGTGCCAGCAGCGTAGGGACAGGGGGCCTTATGGAGACCCAGTACTTC. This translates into CASSVGTGGLMETQYF.

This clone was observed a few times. The CDR3 DNA reads TGTGCCACCCACCCGGGGGGTCTCCGGTCGCGCACGCAGTATTTT. Translated: CATHPGGLRSRTQYF. The chain employs TRBV15 and TRBJ2-3; 7 bases agree with TRBD2. Unmatched junction bases numbered 17, after V lost 8 bases and J lost 9 bases. The CDR3 covers 15 residues. Germline V gene sequence: CDR1 LNHNV, CDR2 YYDKDF (reference sequence).